The 21 T cell receptor beta chains below all came from one sample that was sequenced in a study of CD8+ T cells in alopecia areata. It was cDNA, reverse transcribed from extracted RNA, that served as the sequencing template. TCRdb's copy holds only in-frame clones and misses some; the assay was immunoSEQ multiplex PCR. The sample holds roughly 220,000 clones, approximately 72% seen once. Treatment denoted: oral pan-JAK inhibitor, 5-10 mg twice daily. This sample comprised CD4+ T cells sorted from blood, obtained around week 46, from a patient treated with tofacitinib. The origin of the receptors is a human donor with alopecia areata.

The chain combines TRBV2 with TRBJ2-2; D possibly uses TRBD1 or TRBD2 (5 bases each). Trimming stripped 7 bases from V and 1 base from J, with 13 bases between. The CDR3 runs 15 residues. Germline V gene sequence: CDR1 SNHLY, CDR2 FYNNEI. CDR3 residues: CASNEGLLNTGELFF. CDR3 DNA: TGTGCCAGCAACGAGGGGCTACTGAACACCGGGGAGCTGTTTTTT.

This sequence joins TRBV19 and TRBJ1-1; 7 nucleotides align to TRBD1. Germline CDR1 and CDR2: LNHDA and SQIVND (reference sequence). The ends lost 6 bases at V and 3 bases at J; junction bases unmatched: 7. This CDR3 spans 14 amino acids. In nucleotides, the CDR3 is TGTGCCAGTAGGACCGGGACAGAGGACACTGAAGCTTTCTTT. It specifies CASRTGTEDTEAFF.

The chain carries TRBV7-6 and TRBJ1-1; TRBD1 might be the D (5 bases). CDR1 SGHVS and CDR2 FNYEAQ come from the germline V gene. V was shortened by 0 bases and J by 6 bases, with 14 bases between the two germline ends. The CDR3 has 15 amino acids. This chain's CDR3 is CASSLASGLLSEAFF. Written as DNA, the CDR3 is TGTGCCAGCAGCTTAGCTTCAGGGTTGTTATCTGAAGCTTTCTTT. The full variable domain, rest sourced from reference TRBV7-6 and TRBJ1-1, is GAGVSQSPRYKVTKRGQDVALRCDPISGHVSLYWYRQALGQGPEFLTYFNYEAQQDKSGLPNDRFSAERPEGSISTLTIQRTEQRDSAMYRCASSLASGLLSEAFFGQGTRLTVV.

V gene TRBV5-6 combines with J gene TRBJ2-3; D gene uncertain. V shed 0 bases and J shed 0 bases, with 8 bases lying between them. The CDR3 totals 15 residues. The V gene's germline CDR1 is SGHDT and CDR2 YYEEEE. CDR3 coding DNA: TGTGCCAGCAGCTTGGATTTGGGTAGCACAGATACGCAGTATTTT. Translating gives CASSLDLGSTDTQYF.

The J gene is TRBJ2-2, the V gene TRBV29-1; D remains ambiguous. The V and J ends lost 3 bases and 4 bases respectively, with 9 bases between them. The CDR3 runs to 13 residues. CDR1 is SQVTM and CDR2 is ANQGSEA in the germline V gene. The CDR3 nucleotides are TGCAGCGTTGATACCGGAAGCACCGGGGAGCTGTTTTTT. This sequence encodes CSVDTGSTGELFF.

This rearrangement joins TRBV11-1 to TRBJ1-2; D is ambiguous. The CDR3 contains 14 residues. Germline CDR1 is SGHAT and CDR2 is FQDESV (reference sequence). Trimming took 4 bases from V and 2 from J, leaving 11 bases between them. The CDR3 DNA is TGTGCCAGCAGCTCCAAAGACGGAAACTATGGCTACACCTTC. It codes for CASSSKDGNYGYTF. Using reference TRBV11-1 and TRBJ1-2 for the parts outside the CDR3, the full variable domain is EAEVAQSPRYKITEKSQAVAFWCDPISGHATLYWYRQILGQGPELLVQFQDESVVDDSQLPKDRFSAERLKGVDSTLKIQPAELGDSAMYLCASSSKDGNYGYTFGSGTRLTVV.

The V gene is TRBV6-1, the J gene TRBJ1-1; D is perhaps TRBD1 (5 bases). Trimming removed 8 bases from V and 1 base from J, with 11 bases in between. CDR3 length equals 13 residues. The germline V gene encodes CDR1 MNHNS and CDR2 SASEGT. The CDR3 spells CASFKQENTEAFF. The CDR3 DNA reads as TGTGCCAGCTTTAAACAGGAGAACACTGAAGCTTTCTTT.

CDR3 sequence reads: CAWRDRGVNTEAFF. The DNA of the CDR3 is TGTGCCTGGAGAGACAGGGGTGTGAACACTGAAGCTTTCTTT. The genes are TRBV30 and TRBJ1-1, with TRBD1 matching 8 bases. There are 14 residues in the CDR3. With V trimmed by 3 bases and J by 0 bases, 3 bases remained unmatched. Germline CDR1 GTSNPN, CDR2 SVGIG (reference sequence).

In its sample, this clone was seen a few times. CDR3 region: CASSLRANTEAFF. As DNA, the CDR3 is TGTGCCAGCAGCTTACGTGCGAACACTGAAGCTTTCTTT. The V call is TRBV11-2, the J call TRBJ1-1; the D is unclear. The CDR3 covers 13 residues. The V gene lost 2 bases and the J gene lost 1 base, with 5 bases spanning the gap. CDR1 is SGHAT and CDR2 is FQNNGV in the germline V gene.

The chain joins TRBV11-2 to TRBJ2-1, with 10 positions matching TRBD1. V shed 3 bases, J shed 9 bases, and the junction held 8 bases outside the gene matches. CDR1 is SGHAT, CDR2 FQNNGV, per germline. The CDR3 sequence is 15 residues long. CDR3 protein: CASSLDWTGGREQFF. CDR3 nucleotides: TGTGCCAGCAGCTTGGACTGGACAGGGGGACGTGAGCAGTTCTTC.

The V gene is TRBV18, the J gene TRBJ2-7; 7 bases match TRBD2. This CDR3 is 12 amino acids long. V shed 4 bases and J 4 bases; nucleotides not matched to a gene: 1. Looked up from germline, CDR1 is KGHSH and CDR2 is LQKENI. The CDR3 bases are TGTGCCAGCTCACTCGGGGGGTACGAGCAGTACTTC. Its protein is CASSLGGYEQYF.

In regard to this clone: Additional DNA sequences in this sample encode the identical CDR3. The gene calls are TRBV7-2 and TRBJ2-7; 8 positions match TRBD1. There are 13 residues in the CDR3. CDR1 is SGHTA, CDR2 FQGNSA, per germline. J was trimmed by 4 bases and V by 5 bases; bases with no gene match: 4. The chain's CDR3 is CASSPRTGYEQYF. The DNA of the CDR3 is TGTGCCAGCAGCCCCCGGACAGGGTACGAGCAGTACTTC.

This clone was recorded once. The chain combines TRBV29-1 with TRBJ1-2; TRBD1 is a possible D gene (5 bases). The germline gives CDR1 SQVTM, CDR2 ANQGSEA. The CDR3 spans 12 residues. V was shortened by 2 bases and J by 4 bases, with 8 bases between the two germline ends. CDR3: CSVETGLYGYTF. CDR3 sequence (DNA): TGCAGCGTTGAAACGGGGCTCTATGGCTACACCTTC.

CDR3 amino acids: CASSFKENTEAFF. In DNA form, the CDR3 reads TGTGCCAGCAGTTTTAAGGAGAACACTGAAGCTTTCTTT. This sequence joins TRBV27 and TRBJ1-1; D gene uncertain. The V gene lost 3 bases and the J gene lost 1 base, with 6 bases spanning the gap. Germline loops: CDR1 MNHEY, CDR2 SMNVEV (reference sequence). The length of the CDR3 is 13 residues.

The V and J genes are TRBV29-1 and TRBJ2-3; 7 bases are shared with TRBD1. The germline CDR1 and CDR2 sequences are SQVTM and ANQGSEA. V lost 3 bases, J lost 1 base, and 10 bases stayed unmatched. The CDR3 consists of 16 residues. Here the CDR3 reads CSVDRGPTSGTDTQYF. CDR3 sequence (DNA): TGCAGCGTTGATAGGGGGCCCACCTCGGGCACAGATACGCAGTATTTT.

The chain links TRBV4-1 to TRBJ1-6; perhaps TRBD1 as D (5 bases). This CDR3 has 17 residues. V dropped 1 base and J dropped 0 bases, with 10 bases sitting between them. Germline CDR1 and CDR2: MGHRA and YSYEKL. CDR3 sequence (DNA): TGCGCCAGCAGCCAAGTTAGGGGAAGCTCCTATAATTCACCCCTCCACTTT. Translation gives CASSQVRGSSYNSPLHF.

V and J are TRBV15 and TRBJ1-2; D gene uncertain. The CDR3 spans 15 residues. Germline CDR1 reads LNHNV; CDR2 reads YYDKDF (reference sequence). V dropped 0 bases and J dropped 8 bases, with 16 bases sitting between them. The CDR3 region has the DNA TGTGCCACCAGCAGAGATTCTGTTTCAGCCCGGGGCTACACCTTC. As protein: CATSRDSVSARGYTF.

This chain joins TRBV6-6 and TRBJ1-4; D is unresolved. Trimming shortened V by 6 bases and J by 0 bases, and 14 bases separated the two germline ends. Germline V gene sequence: CDR1 MNHNY, CDR2 SVGAGI (reference sequence). The CDR3 contains 16 residues. The CDR3 DNA reads as TGTGCCAGCAGCCGCCGGACGAAGCCAACTAATGAAAAACTGTTTTTT. Protein sequence: CASSRRTKPTNEKLFF.

The chain couples TRBV7-8 to TRBJ2-5; D is undetermined. This CDR3 has 12 amino acids. Germline V lookup: CDR1 SGHVS, CDR2 FQNEAQ. The V end lost 3 bases, the J end lost 2 bases, and 4 bases lay between the germline ends. As DNA, the CDR3 is TGTGCCAGCAGCTTGGAGCAAGAGACCCAGTACTTC. Its translation is CASSLEQETQYF.

CDR3 sequence: CSVELTGGGSEAFF. For the CDR3, the DNA is TGCAGCGTTGAACTAACAGGCGGGGGGTCTGAAGCTTTCTTT. The chain combines TRBV29-1 with TRBJ1-1; tentative D call: TRBD1 (5 bases). The CDR3 sequence is 14 residues long. The ends were cut back, 2 bases at V and 6 bases at J, with 16 bases in the middle. The germline CDR1 and CDR2 sequences are SQVTM and ANQGSEA.

This sequence joins TRBV27 and TRBJ2-3, with 7 nucleotides matching TRBD2. The CDR3 contains 14 residues. Germline V gene data show CDR1 as MNHEY and CDR2 as SMNVEV (reference sequence). V was clipped by 5 bases and J by 2 bases; unmatched bases: 4. The CDR3 coding sequence is TGTGCCAGCAGTCCGGGACTATCCACAGATACGCAGTATTTT. Amino acids: CASSPGLSTDTQYF.